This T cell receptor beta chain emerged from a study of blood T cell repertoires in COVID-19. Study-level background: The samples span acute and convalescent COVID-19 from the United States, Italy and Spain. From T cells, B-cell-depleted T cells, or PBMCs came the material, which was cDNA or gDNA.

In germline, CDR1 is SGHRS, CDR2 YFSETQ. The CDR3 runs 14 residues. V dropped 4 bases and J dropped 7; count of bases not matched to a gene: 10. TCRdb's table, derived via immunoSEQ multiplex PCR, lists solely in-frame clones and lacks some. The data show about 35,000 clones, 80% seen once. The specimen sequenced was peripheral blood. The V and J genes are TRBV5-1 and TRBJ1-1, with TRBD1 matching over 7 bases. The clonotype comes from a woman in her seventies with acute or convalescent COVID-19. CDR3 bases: TGCGCCAGCAGCCTGACAGGGTTTCTTGATGAAGCTTTCTTT. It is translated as CASSLTGFLDEAFF.